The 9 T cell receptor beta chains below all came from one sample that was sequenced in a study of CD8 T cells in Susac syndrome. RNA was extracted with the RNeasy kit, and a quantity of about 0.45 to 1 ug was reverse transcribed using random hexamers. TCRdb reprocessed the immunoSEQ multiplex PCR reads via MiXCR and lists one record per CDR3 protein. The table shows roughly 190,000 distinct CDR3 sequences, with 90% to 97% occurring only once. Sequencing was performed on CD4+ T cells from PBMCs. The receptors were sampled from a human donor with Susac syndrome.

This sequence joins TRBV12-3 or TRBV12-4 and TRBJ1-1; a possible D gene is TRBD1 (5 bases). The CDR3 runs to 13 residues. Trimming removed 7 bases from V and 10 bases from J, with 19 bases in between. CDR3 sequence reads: CASKGTPGRGAFF. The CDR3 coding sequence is TGTGCCAGCAAGGGGACCCCTGGCCGTGGAGCTTTCTTT.

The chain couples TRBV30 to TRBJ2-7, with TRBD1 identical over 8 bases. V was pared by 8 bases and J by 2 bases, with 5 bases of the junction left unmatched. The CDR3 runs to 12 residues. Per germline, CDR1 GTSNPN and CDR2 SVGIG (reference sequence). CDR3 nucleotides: TGTGCCGCCTCGGGACAGGCCTACGAGCAGTACTTC. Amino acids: CAASGQAYEQYF.

CDR3 residues: CASRTTNRAPSSPLHF. DNA of the CDR3: TGTGCCAGCAGAACGACTAACCGGGCCCCGAGTTCACCCCTCCACTTT. This sequence joins TRBV12-3 or TRBV12-4 and TRBJ1-6; no reliable D call. Trimming removed 6 bases at V and 9 bases at J, with 21 bases between. The CDR3 sequence is 16 residues long.

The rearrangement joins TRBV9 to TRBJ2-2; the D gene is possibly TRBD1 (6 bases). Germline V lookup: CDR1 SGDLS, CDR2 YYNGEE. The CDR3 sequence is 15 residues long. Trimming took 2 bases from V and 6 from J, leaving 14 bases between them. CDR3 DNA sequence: TGTGCCAGCAGCGTTCAGGGGCACGGTGCCGGGGAGCTGTTTTTT. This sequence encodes CASSVQGHGAGELFF.

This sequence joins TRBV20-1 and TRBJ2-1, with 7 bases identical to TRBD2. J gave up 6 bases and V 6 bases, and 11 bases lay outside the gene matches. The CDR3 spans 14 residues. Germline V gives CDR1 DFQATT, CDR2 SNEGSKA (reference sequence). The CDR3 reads CSAGPRLAINEQFF. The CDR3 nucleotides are TGCAGTGCCGGCCCCCGACTAGCTATCAATGAGCAGTTCTTC.

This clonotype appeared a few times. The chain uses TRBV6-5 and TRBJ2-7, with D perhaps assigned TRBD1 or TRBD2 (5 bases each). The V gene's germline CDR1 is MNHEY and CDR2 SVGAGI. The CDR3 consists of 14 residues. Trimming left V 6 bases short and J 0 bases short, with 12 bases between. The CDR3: CASSIRDHSYEQYF. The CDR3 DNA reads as TGTGCCAGCAGCATCCGGGACCACTCCTACGAGCAGTACTTC.

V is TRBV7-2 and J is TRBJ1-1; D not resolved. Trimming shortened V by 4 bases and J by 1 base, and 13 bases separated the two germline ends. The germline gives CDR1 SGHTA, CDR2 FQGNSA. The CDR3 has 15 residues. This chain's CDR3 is CASSSSQVGNTEAFF. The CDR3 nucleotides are TGTGCCAGCAGCTCCTCCCAGGTTGGGAACACTGAAGCTTTCTTT. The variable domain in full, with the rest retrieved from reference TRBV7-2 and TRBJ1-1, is GAGVSQSPSNKVTEKGKDVELRCDPISGHTALYWYRQSLGQGLEFLIYFQGNSAPDKSGLPSDRFSAERTGGSVSTLTIQRTQQEDSAVYLCASSSSQVGNTEAFFGQGTRLTVV.

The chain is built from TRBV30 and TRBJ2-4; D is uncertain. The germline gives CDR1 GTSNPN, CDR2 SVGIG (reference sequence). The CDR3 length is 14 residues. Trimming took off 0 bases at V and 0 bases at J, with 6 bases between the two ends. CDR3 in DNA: TGTGCCTGGAGTGTACCAGGAGCCAAAAACATTCAGTACTTC. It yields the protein CAWSVPGAKNIQYF.

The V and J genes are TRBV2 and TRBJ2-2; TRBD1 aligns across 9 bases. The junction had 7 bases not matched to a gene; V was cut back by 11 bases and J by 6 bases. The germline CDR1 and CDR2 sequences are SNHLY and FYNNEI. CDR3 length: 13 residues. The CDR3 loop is CASDRGGAGELFF. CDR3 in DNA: TGTGCCTCTGACAGGGGGGGAGCCGGGGAGCTGTTTTTT.